This TCR beta chain stems from a study of CD8 T cells in ankylosing spondylitis (TCRdb year 2017). About the investigation overall: T cell receptor beta repertoires were profiled in healthy donors and ankylosing spondylitis patients so that disease-linked TCR variants could be found. The full study cohort was made up of about two dozen ankylosing spondylitis patients and roughly 98 healthy donors. Peripheral blood was sampled, and synovial fluid was also collected from ankylosing spondylitis patients. Study-level results and caveats: Some of the motif variants had been reported before in the synovial fluid and blood of reactive arthritis patients, a finding that suggests common disease-initiation mechanisms. A TCR beta motif of roughly 8 highly homologous amino acid variants appeared characteristic of blood from ankylosing spondylitis patients. According to the report, matched synovial fluid samples from ankylosing spondylitis patients were significantly enriched for the disease-linked clones. The disease-linked clones had a CD8+ phenotype and were found at relatively low frequencies in peripheral blood.

The reads were generated on an Illumina HiSeq 2500. Quantitative 5'-RACE with molecular barcodes was the method used to prepare the TCR beta libraries. As for the authors' bioinformatics: Disease-linked TCR variants were identified with a new computational method built on a probabilistic model of VDJ rearrangement. TCRdb handled the public reads itself, with Q25 trimming in fastp and clone calling in MiXCR, and kept productive beta chains. CDR3 protein sequences are deduplicated, and each keeps its most common genes and DNA. The V and J calls and clone size come from TCRdb's table, not from the authors' own analysis. For this sample the table gives fewer than 350,000 distinct CDR3 sequences, of which about 9.9% were detected only once. The ten most abundant clones make up about a tenth of the sample. There are a few counts of this clonotype. Its antigen has not been determined. Base quality data are lacking; no much larger clone is found one base away.

V sheds 1 base and J sheds 6 bases, leaving 7 bases between their ends. The germline V gene (reference sequence) sets CDR1 to LGHDT and CDR2 to YNNKEL. From its cysteine to its phenylalanine, the CDR3 spans 12 amino acids. Only the CDR3 DNA stays, 36 bases, in frame from base 1. This TCR was recovered from a female donor with ankylosing spondylitis or in good health (not recorded which). The sample consisted of blood, either unsorted or a sorted T cell fraction (not recorded which). The chain joins TRBV3-1 to TRBJ2-7; the D gene cannot be resolved reliably. CDR3 reads: CASSQVEREQYF. The nucleotide sequence reads TGTGCCAGCAGCCAAGTCGAGCGCGAGCAGTACTTC.